This TCR beta chain comes out of a study of cytomegalovirus exposure and HLA in healthy donors listed by TCRdb under 2017. Study-wide context: An earlier analysis of approximately 640 of the donors reported 250 to 300 Gb of sequence data and around 110 million unique TCR beta sequences from 150 million to 200 million T cells. Approximately 300 gigabases of sequencing data and around 85 million unique TCR sequences made up an early release that covered under 750 HLA-typed donors. Of the approximately 400 genotyped donors, 81% were placed in the genetic ancestry cluster associated with self-reported Caucasian donors. The study aimed to test whether signatures of past pathogen exposure could be identified by cataloging public T cell receptors. Using immunosequencing, the study profiled T cell repertoires from 666 subjects and related those repertoires to cytomegalovirus serostatus. A separate validation cohort of some 130 different subjects was used in addition to the roughly 720-subject first cohort. The study combined high-throughput TCR immunosequencing, statistical association of individual TCRs with disease status, and machine learning to predict cytomegalovirus infection status. To study patterns of TCR occurrence, a later analysis re-analyzed previously published TCR beta repertoires from hundreds of donors and added high-resolution HLA genotyping. The later analysis used no new phenotypic data to find candidate immune exposures, relying instead on TCR beta sequences and their occurrence across donors. In an earlier analysis of 550 to 700 of the donors, high-throughput TCR beta sequencing was used to judge whether each TCR beta V gene segment behaved as functional or pseudogenic. Donor age, sex, ethnicity and CMV serostatus were compiled alongside the repertoire data. A later genetic analysis took genome-wide SNP genotypes for about three fifths of the 666 donors and used that subset as a discovery cohort. Every discovery cohort repertoire had been produced on one sequencing platform. Class I and class II HLA loci were covered by the typing at four-digit resolution. Typing coverage varied by locus: 629-630 donors for A, B, C, DRB1 and DQB1; roughly 560 for DQA1; more than 600 for DPA1; around 490 for DPB1. A few DR-DQ haplotypes were handled as single units for association and clustering because linkage in the cohort was strong. Among about 360 genotyped donors of the cohort, an average of about 240,000 unique TCR beta nucleotide sequences were sequenced per donor, around a sixth of them non-productive. What the authors observed across the whole study: In a later analysis, several top co-occurrence clusters were reported to appear linked to parvovirus B19, influenza, CMV and Epstein-Barr virus. According to the authors, the approach could potentially be generalized to other disease states and immunological phenotypes. A later analysis found that most CMV-associated TCR beta chains appeared HLA-restricted, with HLA associations seemingly driven largely by CMV exposure. The sequencing pipeline was judged likely to have produced a cluster of highly shared sequence variants as a technical artifact. According to a later analysis, TCR association rates differed among HLA loci, with DRB1 alleles showing the most associated TCRs and HLA-C alleles showing the fewest. Some IMGT-functional V segments, including TRBV6-2 and TRBV6-3, could not be distinguished by the 87-base-pair reads and were therefore excluded. When HLA alleles, especially DR and DQ, strongly co-occurred, attributing TCR associations to individual alleles was difficult. Linkage disequilibrium might explain the correlated functional status among segregating V segments, but an unknown experimental factor could not be ruled out. For the cohort, immune exposure information was limited to CMV serostatus. This cohort had only TCR beta chains sequenced, and the lack of alpha or paired-chain data limited which features could be detected. A few of the identified cytomegalovirus-associated TCR beta chains were confirmed in vitro to be specific for cytomegalovirus antigens. The earlier analysis of 587 of the donors excluded some 16 rarely observed V segments, including chromosome 9 orphons, because counts were too low. A further reported finding was that TCR beta sequences accurately predicted the HLA-A and HLA-B alleles for most subjects in the first cohort. Because HLA typing was unavailable for some donors at each locus, only the typed subset was used in association tests. The classifier was reported to diagnose cytomegalovirus status with high specificity and sensitivity in both the original cohort and the validation cohort. In an earlier analysis of 587 of the donors, most TCR beta V segments appeared in productive rearrangements about 90% or about 30% of the time, broadly matching IMGT annotations. A later analysis found that HLA-associated TCR beta chains were more clonally expanded and had lower generation probabilities than equally common non-associated chains. Presence/absence analyses assumed roughly uniform sequencing depth across donors, an assumption that may not hold. In the study, approximately 160 TCR beta chains were listed as associated with cytomegalovirus. Most TCR sequences were seen in very few donors, while some public TCRs were found in many individuals. An association between a missense DCLRE1C variant and V-gene and J-gene trimming of TCR beta chains was found in a later genetic analysis and replicated in an independent cohort. Specific HLA alleles were associated with 16,951 TCR beta sequences at a false discovery rate of 0.05 in a later analysis. A later genetic analysis reported fewer N-insertions in productive TCRs among donors in an Asian-associated ancestry cluster than the roughly 700-donor mean.

The library was built by means of the immunoSEQ multiplex PCR assay. For the multiplex PCR, a mixture combining 60 forward primers for TCR Vbeta segments and 13 reverse primers for TCR Jbeta segments was used. The CDR3 region of rearranged TCR beta genes was amplified from genomic DNA by a multiplex PCR assay. The Illumina HiSeq System was used to sequence the amplified TCR beta libraries as 87-base-pair reads. The original pipeline was this. Across the 500 to 750 repertoires, a later analysis counted 80 million or so unique TCR beta chains, some 11 million of which were shared by at least two donors. To remove PCR and sequencing errors, raw reads were error-corrected and collapsed into unique sequences using a nearest-neighbor algorithm that merged closely related sequences. V, D and J gene segments were assigned by aligning CDR3 sequences to IMGT reference sequences. For a sequence to be retained, at least a six-nucleotide match to both a V gene segment and a J gene segment was required. Rearrangements were called productive when the CDR3 lacked stop codons and stayed in frame with V and J; all others were non-productive. Following IMGT convention, CDR3 was defined as the stretch from the second conserved V-encoded cysteine up to the conserved J-encoded phenylalanine. Sequences without an unambiguous match to a single V gene segment were excluded from the earlier analysis of 450 to 750 of the donors. In an earlier analysis of a few hundred of the donors, V segments were called functional above 56.7% productive rearrangements and were called segregating when the between-donor standard deviation exceeded 5%. A statistical classification framework was built for diagnosing cytomegalovirus status from the catalog of TCR beta chain sequences. A later analysis assigned V and J genes by comparing TCR nucleotide sequences with IMGT/GENE-DB human TR gene sequences. In a later analysis, CDR3 sequences and most-parsimonious VDJ recombination scenarios were assigned using the TCRdist pipeline. In a later analysis, each TCR beta chain was defined by its CDR3 amino acid sequence together with its V-gene family, and reads without a unique V-gene family were excluded. A later analysis removed several hundred highly shared, low-generation-probability nucleotide sequences to deal with suspected cross-contamination and a sequencing artifact. In a later analysis, a clonal expansion index was calculated for each public chain from normalized within-repertoire ranks of inferred template counts. In a later analysis, generation probabilities were computed with a VDJ recombination model fitted to out-of-frame rearrangements, and the resulting probabilities were checked against IGoR. Hypergeometric tests were used in a later analysis to score TCR-TCR, TCR-HLA and TCR-CMV co-occurrence, with a repertoire-size bias correction applied to the TCR pairs. To estimate false discovery rates, a later analysis permuted the HLA or CMV assignments 20 times. In a later analysis, co-occurring TCRs were grouped using DBSCAN, with TCRdist sequence similarity added in when clustering inside HLA-allele-positive subsets. Co-occurrence clustering excluded repertoires with fewer than 30,000 or more than 120,000 public chains, plus five with anomalous nucleotide sharing. TCRdb stores this immuneACCESS table with in-frame sequences only. Part of the clones is absent; in the studies checked, under half of the shortfall reflects unresolved V genes, and no reason is known for the rest. V, J and clone size derive from that table, while D and trimming were established from the DNA sequence. A total of approximately 190,000 clones appear in this sample, 75% to 90% of them only once. The ten largest clonotypes hold 2% to 3% of the sample.

Regarding this clone: It has no known antigen specificity. Per-base qualities were not stored, and no clone one base away is much larger.

In total, roughly 670 healthy bone marrow donors made up the cohort. At the time of sampling, all cohort members were nominally healthy, though unrecorded immune exposures were likely present. The donor tested CMV seropositive, placing the donor among the roughly 300 seropositive members of the cohort. Each donor provided a peripheral blood sample, and peripheral blood mononuclear cells were used for TCR beta sequencing. Genomic DNA was extracted from the blood cell samples with the Qiagen DNeasy Blood Extraction Kit. V is pared back by 4 bases and J by 6 bases, with 11 bases lying between the germline termini. In the germline V gene, CDR1 corresponds to SGHRS and CDR2 to YFSETQ. From the cysteine up to the phenylalanine, the CDR3 has a length of 12 residues. Only CDR3 DNA is held: 36 bases, read in frame from base 1.

The V and J segments used are TRBV5-1 and TRBJ2-7; the best D guess is TRBD2, with 5 bases matching. The sequenced sample was PBMCs. The receptor was derived from a woman in her forties or fifties in good health and CMV-seropositive. The nucleotide sequence reads as follows: TGCGCCAGCAGCCTCTCTCGGGGCGAGCAGTACTTC. Translation gives CASSLSRGEQYF.